The 4 T cell receptor beta chains below come from one sample, sequenced in a study of T cells expressing NK-cell markers. From its re-call of the 5' RACE reads, TCRdb lists each CDR3 protein once, without DNA. The sample has 500,000 to 700,000 distinct CDR3 sequences, and its top ten clones hold 3% to 4.5%. The sample was blood T cells: a sorted CD56 or NKG2C T cell subset, CD4+ or CD8+ T cells, or bulk PBMC T cells (not recorded which). Source of these receptors: a man between 18 and 35 years old in good health.

The chain recombines TRBV3-1 with TRBJ1-2; TCRdb outputs TRBD1, but without DNA this stays unchecked. The CDR3 spans 12 residues. The germline V gene has CDR1 LGHDT and CDR2 YNNKEL (reference sequence). CDR3 amino acids: CASSGQEAGYTF.

The chain carries TRBV2 and TRBJ2-5; TCRdb gives TRBD1 as the D gene, but with no DNA this cannot be confirmed. CDR3 length: 15 residues. The germline V gene encodes CDR1 SNHLY and CDR2 FYNNEI. The CDR3 protein is CASSNRDRVAETQYF.

The chain links TRBV29-1 to TRBJ2-4; without DNA, the TCRdb call of TRBD1 cannot be checked. Germline CDR1 reads SQVTM; CDR2 reads ANQGSEA. There are 13 residues in the CDR3. CDR3: CSVEGDTKNIQYF.

V is TRBV10-3 and J is TRBJ2-4; TCRdb picks TRBD1, but there is no DNA to check that call. Per the germline V gene, CDR1 is ENHRY and CDR2 is SYGVKD. The CDR3 is 16 amino acids. Here the CDR3 reads CAIKEGDNLAKNIQYF.